The source of this T cell receptor (beta chain) is a study of metastatic and nonmetastatic thyroid tumors. Study-wide results and limits: Reportedly, malignant thyroid tumors had significantly higher TCR beta diversity than benign nodules, in blood and tumor.

This clone was found many times. Its antigen remains unknown. No treatment had been given to any patient before thyroid surgery. From the PCR reads, TCRdb re-called clones with MiXCR. The data contain over 7,500 clones, 9.5% to 12% of them singletons. Specimen: tumor tissue. The clonotype comes from a female donor with papillary thyroid cancer or a benign thyroid nodule (not recorded which). Some clones in this sample may be carry-over from other donors' samples.

CDR3 loop: CSARDRVRNQPQHF. CDR3 in DNA: TGCAGTGCTAGAGACAGGGTTCGCAATCAGCCCCAGCATTTT. The V call is TRBV20-1, the J call TRBJ1-5, with TRBD1 as a possible D gene (5 bases). CDR1 and CDR2 (germline): DFQATT, SNEGSKA (reference sequence). The germline V and J ends were trimmed by 0 bases and 2 bases, with 8 bases remaining between them. The length of the CDR3 is 14 residues.